These 8 T cell receptor beta chains were sequenced from one sample in a study of blood T cell repertoires in COVID-19. Produced via immunoSEQ multiplex PCR; TCRdb's table is partial and in-frame only. The table records 130,000 or so clones, over 70% of them present only once. Sequencing was performed on peripheral blood. The source of these receptors is a man in his forties or fifties with active COVID-19.

The V call is TRBV18, the J call TRBJ1-1; 7 bases align to TRBD1. This CDR3 has 14 residues. The germline V gene encodes CDR1 KGHSH and CDR2 LQKENI. Germline trimming cut 4 bases from V and 6 bases from J; bases unmatched to any gene: 8. The DNA for the CDR3 is TGTGCCAGCTCACGGGAGGCCCAGGGGGCTGAAGCTTTCTTT. Translation: CASSREAQGAEAFF.

The chain employs TRBV18 and TRBJ1-2; D perhaps matches TRBD1 (6 bases). The CDR3 is made up of 17 amino acids. V lost 0 bases and J lost 3, with 17 bases in between. Germline loops: CDR1 KGHSH, CDR2 LQKENI. This CDR3 is CASSPPGRGYLDYGYTF. CDR3 coding DNA: TGTGCCAGCTCACCACCGGGTAGGGGGTATCTGGACTATGGCTACACCTTC.

This clone was seen more than once but under ten times. In nucleotides, the CDR3 is TGTGCCAGCAGCTTTTTCCGGGGGGCCGAGGGCTACACCTTC. Translation: CASSFFRGAEGYTF. This chain joins TRBV7-9 and TRBJ1-2; TRBD1 might be the D (6 bases). The germline V gene has CDR1 SEHNR and CDR2 FQNEAQ (reference sequence). With 3 bases removed from V and 8 bases from J, the gap between germline ends came to 16 bases. The CDR3 runs 14 residues.

V gene TRBV19 combines with J gene TRBJ2-7; TRBD1 might be the D (5 bases). Germline CDR1 is LNHDA and CDR2 is SQIVND (reference sequence). The V and J ends lost 5 bases and 1 base respectively, with 9 bases between them. The CDR3 extends over 13 amino acids. The CDR3 coding sequence is TGTGCCAGTAGTGCGGACAAATCCTACGAGCAGTACTTC. Protein sequence: CASSADKSYEQYF.

The CDR3 protein is CASSPPGRAVNEQFF. In DNA, the CDR3 is TGTGCCAGCAGCCCCCCGGGCAGGGCGGTAAATGAGCAGTTCTTC. The chain carries TRBV3-1 (or the pseudogene TRBV3-2) and TRBJ2-1; D possibly corresponds to TRBD1 (5 bases). The CDR3 contains 15 residues. Trimming cost V 4 bases and J 7 bases, with 17 bases left between them. Germline loops: CDR1 LGHDT, CDR2 YNNKEL (reference sequence).

The chain carries TRBV29-1 and TRBJ1-1, with 9 nucleotides matching TRBD1. Germline lookup yields CDR1 SQVTM and CDR2 ANQGSEA. There are 12 residues in the CDR3. Trimming cost V 6 bases and J 5 bases; bases outside gene matches: 4. Here the CDR3 reads CSVNRGRTEAFF. Written as DNA, the CDR3 is TGCAGCGTCAACAGGGGGCGGACTGAAGCTTTCTTT. The complete variable domain, with remaining parts taken from reference TRBV29-1 and TRBJ1-1, reads SAVISQKPSRDICQRGTSLTIQCQVDSQVTMMFWYRQQPGQSLTLIATANQGSEATYESGFVIDKFPISRPNLTFSTLTVSNMSPEDSSIYLCSVNRGRTEAFFGQGTRLTVV.

The chain has TRBV11-2 and TRBJ2-2, with 9 bases identical to TRBD2. This CDR3 has 16 amino acids. The V segment lost 7 bases and the J segment 5 bases; nucleotides outside the gene matches: 11. CDR1 SGHAT and CDR2 FQNNGV come from the germline V gene. The CDR3 sequence is CASTQRRGGGTGELFF. The CDR3 region has the DNA TGTGCCAGCACCCAAAGGCGGGGGGGCGGAACCGGGGAGCTGTTTTTT.

This clone was counted a single time. The rearrangement links TRBV2 to TRBJ2-7; TRBD1 aligns across 11 bases. This CDR3 region has 12 residues. Trimming removed 10 bases from V and 6 bases from J; junction bases left unmatched: 5. CDR1 is SNHLY, CDR2 FYNNEI, per germline. DNA of the CDR3: TGTGCCACCGGACAGGGGGCGGGCGAGCAGTACTTC. Translation: CATGQGAGEQYF.